Presented here are 19 T cell receptor beta chains from one specimen sequenced in a study of T cell responses to AZD1222 COVID-19 vaccine. The repertoire was sequenced with immunoSEQ multiplex PCR; TCRdb's copy has only in-frame clones and lacks some. This table holds some 63,000 clones, approximately 82% found once. The starting material was peripheral blood, obtained on day 0 of AZD1222 vaccination. These receptors all stem from an adult in good health.

This clone showed up just a few times. This chain connects TRBV27 to TRBJ1-6; possibly TRBD1 for D (6 bases). Germline V gene lookup returns CDR1 MNHEY and CDR2 SMNVEV (reference sequence). The CDR3 extends over 12 amino acids. V was cut by 6 bases and J by 9 bases, with 9 bases left in between. CDR3 in amino acids: CASRETGSPLHF. The CDR3 DNA is TGTGCCAGCAGGGAGACAGGTTCACCCCTCCACTTT.

The gene calls are TRBV18 and TRBJ1-1; D call uncertain. Trimming cost V 5 bases and J 2 bases, with 9 bases left between them. Germline CDR1 is KGHSH and CDR2 is LQKENI. This CDR3 comprises 13 residues. The chain's CDR3 is CASSGSSNTEAFF. CDR3 nucleotide sequence: TGTGCCAGCTCAGGCAGCAGTAACACTGAAGCTTTCTTT.

Here the CDR3 DNA reads TGTGCCAGCAGTTACTTAGGACTAGCGGGAGGAGATGAGCAGTTCTTC. Translation gives CASSYLGLAGGDEQFF. V and J are TRBV6-2 or TRBV6-3 and TRBJ2-1, with 14 bases lining up with TRBD2. Trimming at V came to 1 base and at J to 8 bases, leaving 4 bases not matched to a gene. The CDR3 has 16 amino acids. CDR1 is MNHEY, CDR2 SVGEGT, per germline.

The V call is TRBV3-1 (or the pseudogene TRBV3-2), the J call TRBJ2-1, with unresolved D. This CDR3 is 15 amino acids long. The V and J ends lost 1 base and 3 bases respectively, with 10 bases between them. Germline CDR1 is LGHDT and CDR2 is YNNKEL (reference sequence). DNA for the CDR3: TGTGCCAGCAGCCAAGGGGGTGGGCACTACAATGAGCAGTTCTTC. Protein: CASSQGGGHYNEQFF.

V usage is TRBV19 and J usage is TRBJ1-2; weak D call: TRBD1 (6 bases). V lost 6 bases and J lost 4, with 18 bases in between. The germline CDR1 and CDR2 sequences are LNHDA and SQIVND (reference sequence). The CDR3 contains 15 residues. The CDR3 bases are TGTGCCAGTAGCTCTACAGGGAGGGGGGGCTATGGCTACACCTTC. Its translation is CASSSTGRGGYGYTF.

This clone has a single count. DNA of the CDR3: TGTGCCAGCAGCCAAGTTGCGGGAGGGCCGAGCAATGAGCAGTTCTTC. It codes for CASSQVAGGPSNEQFF. The rearrangement links TRBV4-2 to TRBJ2-1, with 9 nucleotides matching TRBD2. V shed 1 base, J shed 6 bases, and the junction held 7 bases outside the gene matches. CDR3 length equals 16 residues. The germline CDR1 and CDR2 sequences are LGHNA and YNFKEQ.

The chain links TRBV18 to TRBJ1-5, with a tentative D call TRBD1 (6 bases). Trimming removed 11 bases from V and 4 bases from J, with 21 bases in between. CDR1 and CDR2 (germline): KGHSH, LQKENI. This CDR3 is built from 15 residues. The CDR3 bases are TGTGCCTCCTCGACCGTGGACAGCCCGAATCAGCCCCAGCATTTT. Encoded protein: CASSTVDSPNQPQHF.

This chain links TRBV9 with TRBJ2-1, with 7 positions matching TRBD2. Germline CDR1 is SGDLS and CDR2 is YYNGEE. The length of the CDR3 is 15 residues. V gave up 4 bases and J gave up 4 bases; unmatched junction bases: 8. CDR3 sequence: CASSPRGEGYNEQFF. In nucleotides, the CDR3 is TGTGCCAGCAGCCCCCGGGGGGAGGGGTACAATGAGCAGTTCTTC.

This clone was detected a few times. The chain employs TRBV7-3 and TRBJ2-1; D is uncertain. Between the trimmed V and J ends, which lost 8 bases and 8 bases, there was a span of 22 bases. The germline V gene encodes CDR1 SGHTA and CDR2 FQGTGA. The CDR3 totals 15 residues. The CDR3 here is CASRLSKGELDEQFF. The DNA for the CDR3 is TGTGCCAGCCGCCTAAGTAAAGGCGAATTGGATGAGCAGTTCTTC.

This clone was counted between two and nine times. The chain employs TRBV5-7 and TRBJ2-1; D possibly uses TRBD1 or TRBD2 (6 bases each). TRBV5-7 is recorded as an ORF, its role being uncertain. The CDR3 extends over 13 amino acids. V was shortened by 4 bases and J by 8 bases, with 13 bases between the two germline ends. The CDR3 is CASSRGRRYEQFF. The CDR3 DNA is TGTGCCAGCAGCCGGGGGCGCCGGTATGAGCAGTTCTTC.

This clone was counted once. The chain carries TRBV21-1 and TRBJ2-6; TRBD1 is the table's D call and was not checked against the DNA. TRBV21-1 is classified as a pseudogene. The CDR3 consists of 18 residues. Here the CDR3 DNA reads TGTGCCAGCAGCCCTGCGTGGGGCAGACCCTCTGGGGCCAACGTCCTGACTTTC. Residues: CASSPAWGRPSGANVLTF.

CDR3 residues: CASSAALTGRPSEAFF. The CDR3 nucleotides are TGTGCCAGCAGCGCAGCCTTGACAGGCCGACCCTCTGAAGCTTTCTTT. The chain employs TRBV9 and TRBJ1-1; tentative D call: TRBD1 (6 bases). The germline CDR1 and CDR2 sequences are SGDLS and YYNGEE. The CDR3 is 16 amino acids. V was shortened by 3 bases and J by 6 bases, with 21 bases between the two germline ends.

The V and J genes are TRBV28 and TRBJ2-3; a weak D match, TRBD2 (5 bases). Per germline, CDR1 MDHEN and CDR2 SYDVKM. The germline V and J ends were trimmed by 4 bases and 10 bases, with 15 bases remaining between them. The CDR3 has 13 amino acids. In DNA form, the CDR3 reads TGTGCCAGCAGTTCAGTAGCGCCTCCAGCGCAGTATTTT. Protein: CASSSVAPPAQYF. Together with reference TRBV28 and TRBJ2-3, the CDR3 gives the full variable domain: DVKVTQSSRYLVKRTGEKVFLECVQDMDHENMFWYRQDPGLGLRLIYFSYDVKMKEKGDIPEGYSVSREKKERFSLILESASTNQTSMYLCASSSVAPPAQYFGPGTRLTVL.

This sequence joins TRBV28 and TRBJ2-7, with D hard to call. Germline V lookup: CDR1 MDHEN, CDR2 SYDVKM. The CDR3 runs 15 residues. Trimming pared 5 bases from V and 1 base from J, leaving 15 bases between. In DNA form, the CDR3 reads TGTGCCAGCAGTCGCCCGGTCACCGGGTCCTACGAGCAGTACTTC. Translating gives CASSRPVTGSYEQYF.

J is TRBJ2-7 and V is TRBV10-2; no clear D. The CDR3 spans 13 residues. Germline CDR1 is WSHSY and CDR2 is SAAADI. The V end lost 4 bases, the J end lost 2 bases, and 9 bases lay between the germline ends. The CDR3: CASSGRQTYEQYV. CDR3 sequence (DNA): TGCGCCAGCAGTGGACGGCAGACCTACGAGCAGTACGTC.

This clone was counted a few times. The chain joins TRBV28 to TRBJ1-6; D is unresolved. Per germline, CDR1 MDHEN and CDR2 SYDVKM. The CDR3 is 15 amino acids. Trimming shortened V by 2 bases and J by 6 bases, and 11 bases separated the two germline ends. The CDR3 is CASSLRTPFNSPLHF. CDR3 sequence (DNA): TGTGCCAGCAGTTTAAGGACCCCTTTTAATTCACCCCTCCACTTT.

This clone was seen just once. The chain recombines TRBV5-8 with TRBJ1-1, with D possibly TRBD1 on 5 matching bases. CDR1 and CDR2 from the germline V gene are SGHTS and YDEGEE. The V gene lost 5 bases and the J gene lost 0 bases, with 14 bases spanning the gap. This CDR3 comprises 15 residues. CDR3 coding DNA: TGTGCCAGCAGAATATGGGCAGGGATGAACACTGAAGCTTTCTTT. It translates to CASRIWAGMNTEAFF.

CDR3 protein: CAWSIQTTDTQYF. CDR3 coding DNA: TGTGCCTGGAGTATCCAGACCACAGATACGCAGTATTTT. The chain joins TRBV30 to TRBJ2-3; unclear D gene. Looked up from germline, CDR1 is GTSNPN and CDR2 is SVGIG (reference sequence). The CDR3 runs 13 residues. Deletions cut 2 bases from V and 2 bases from J, with 8 bases between.

This rearrangement joins TRBV7-9 to TRBJ2-7; TRBD1 agrees at 7 bases. Per the germline V gene, CDR1 is SEHNR and CDR2 is FQNEAQ (reference sequence). This CDR3 spans 15 amino acids. The J segment lost 7 bases and the V segment lost 5 bases, leaving 14 bases of the junction unmatched. The CDR3 nucleotides read TGTGCCAGCAGCCCAACCGCATTCCGACAGGGAGAGCAGTACTTC. This encodes CASSPTAFRQGEQYF.